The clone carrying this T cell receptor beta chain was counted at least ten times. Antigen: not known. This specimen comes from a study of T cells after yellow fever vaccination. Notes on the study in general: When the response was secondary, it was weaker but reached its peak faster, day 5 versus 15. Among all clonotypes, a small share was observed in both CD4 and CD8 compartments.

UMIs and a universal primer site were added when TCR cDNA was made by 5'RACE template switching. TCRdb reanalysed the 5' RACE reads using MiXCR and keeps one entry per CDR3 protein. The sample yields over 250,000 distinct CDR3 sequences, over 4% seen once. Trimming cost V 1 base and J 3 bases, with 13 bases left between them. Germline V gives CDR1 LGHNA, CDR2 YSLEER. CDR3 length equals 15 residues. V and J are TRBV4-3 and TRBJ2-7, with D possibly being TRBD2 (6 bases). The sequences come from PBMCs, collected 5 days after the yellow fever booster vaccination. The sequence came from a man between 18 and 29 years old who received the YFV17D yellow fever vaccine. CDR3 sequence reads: CASSQVYSGLYEQYF. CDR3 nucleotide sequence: TGCGCCAGCAGCCAAGTATATAGCGGACTCTACGAGCAGTACTTC.